This T cell receptor beta chain comes out of a study of shared clonotypes between healthy human individuals. V shed 4 bases and J 2 bases; nucleotides not matched to a gene: 9. Germline V gene data show CDR1 as WSHSY and CDR2 as SAAADI. This CDR3 is built from 16 residues. The protocol was immunoSEQ multiplex PCR, while the TCRdb copy is restricted to in-frame clones and leaves out a portion. The sample shows roughly 2,000,000 clones, about 93% of them seen only once. Naive CD8 cells, CD45RO-negative and positively selected for CCR7, excluded terminally differentiated effector memory CD45RA+ cells. Sequencing was performed on naive CD8+ T cells from PBMCs. This receptor was obtained from a man aged 18 to 30 in good health. Some clones in this sample may be carry-over from other donors' samples. The chain recombines TRBV10-2 with TRBJ2-5, with TRBD2 matching over 8 bases. The CDR3 nucleotides read TGCGCCAGCAGTGCCTCGGCGGGAGGTCGACAAGAGACCCAGTACTTC. As protein: CASSASAGGRQETQYF.